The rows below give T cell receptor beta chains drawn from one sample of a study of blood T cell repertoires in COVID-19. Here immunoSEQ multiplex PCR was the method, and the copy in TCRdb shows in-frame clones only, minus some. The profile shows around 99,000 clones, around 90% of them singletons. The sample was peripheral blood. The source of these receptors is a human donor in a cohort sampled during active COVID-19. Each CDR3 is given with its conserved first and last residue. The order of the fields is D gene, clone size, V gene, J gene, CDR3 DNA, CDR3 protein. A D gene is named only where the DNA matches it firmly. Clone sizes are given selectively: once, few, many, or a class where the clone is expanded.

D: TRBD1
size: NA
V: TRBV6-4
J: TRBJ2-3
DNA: TGTGCCAGCAGTGCGACAGGGGGCGCAGATACGCAGTATTTT
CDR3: CASSATGGADTQYF

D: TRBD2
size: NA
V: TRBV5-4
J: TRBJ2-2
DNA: TGTGCCAGCAGCTTCCTCGGATTAGCGGGAAACACCGGGGAGCTGTTTTTT
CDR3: CASSFLGLAGNTGELFF

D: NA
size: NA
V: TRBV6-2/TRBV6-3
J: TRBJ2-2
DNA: TGTGCCAGCAGTTACGGGCCGGTAGGGGAGCTGTTTTTT
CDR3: CASSYGPVGELFF

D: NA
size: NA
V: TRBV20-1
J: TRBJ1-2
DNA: TGCAGTGCTAGTAACGTGGTGAGGGTTAATCATGGCTACACCTTC
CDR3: CSASNVVRVNHGYTF

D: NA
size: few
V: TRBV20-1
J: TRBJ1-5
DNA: TGCAGTGCTTGTGACAGAAGCAATCAGCCCCAGCATTTT
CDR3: CSACDRSNQPQHF

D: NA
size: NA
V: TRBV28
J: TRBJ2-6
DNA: TGTGCCAGCAGTACCGGGAACTCTGGGGCCAACGTCCTGACTTTC
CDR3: CASSTGNSGANVLTF

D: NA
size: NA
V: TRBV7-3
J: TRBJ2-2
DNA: TGTGCCAGCAGCCCGACAGTGAAACCCGGGGAGCTGTTTTTT
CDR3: CASSPTVKPGELFF

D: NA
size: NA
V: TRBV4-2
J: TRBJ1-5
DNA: TGTGCCAGCAGCCAAAACCAGGGGCTTCACGATGGGAATCAGCCCCAGCATTTT
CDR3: CASSQNQGLHDGNQPQHF

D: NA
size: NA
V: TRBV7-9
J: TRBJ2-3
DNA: TGTGCCAGCAGCTTAGAGAGTAGCACAGATACGCAGTATTTT
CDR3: CASSLESSTDTQYF

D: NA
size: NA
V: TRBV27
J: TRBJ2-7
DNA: TGTGCCAGCAGTTTAGCGGGGAAATGGGACGAGCAGTACTTC
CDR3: CASSLAGKWDEQYF

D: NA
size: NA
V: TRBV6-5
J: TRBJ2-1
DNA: TGTGCCAGCAGTTACCTCCCCCAAGGAGTCAATGAGCAGTTCTTC
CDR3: CASSYLPQGVNEQFF

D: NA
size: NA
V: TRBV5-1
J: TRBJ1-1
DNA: TGCGCCAGCAGCACCCAGGTATTGAACACTGAAGCTTTCTTT
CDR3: CASSTQVLNTEAFF

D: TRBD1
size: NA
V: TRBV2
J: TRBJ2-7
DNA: TGTGCCAGCAGGGGACGGGACAGTCCATACGAGCAGTACTTC
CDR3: CASRGRDSPYEQYF

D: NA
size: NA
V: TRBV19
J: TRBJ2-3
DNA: TGTGCCAGTAGTATTGGTTGGGGGCCTAGCACAGATACGCAGTATTTT
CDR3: CASSIGWGPSTDTQYF

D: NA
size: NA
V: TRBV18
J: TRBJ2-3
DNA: TGTGCCAGCTCAGAAGCATTGGCAGATACGCAGTATTTT
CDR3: CASSEALADTQYF

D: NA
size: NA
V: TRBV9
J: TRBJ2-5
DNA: TGTGCCAGCAGCGTAACTCCAAACCAAGAGACCCAGTACTTC
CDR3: CASSVTPNQETQYF

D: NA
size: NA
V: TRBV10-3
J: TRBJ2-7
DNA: TGTGCCATATCCGCGGGGTCCGACTACGAGCAGTACTTC
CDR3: CAISAGSDYEQYF

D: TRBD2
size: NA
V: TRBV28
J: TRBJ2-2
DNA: TGTGCCAGCAGTCAGCCGGGACTAGGGAGAACCGGGGAGCTGTTTTTT
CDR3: CASSQPGLGRTGELFF

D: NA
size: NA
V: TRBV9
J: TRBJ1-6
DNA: TGTGCCAGCAGCGCTATTCACAGGGAAAGTTCACCCCTCCACTTT
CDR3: CASSAIHRESSPLHF

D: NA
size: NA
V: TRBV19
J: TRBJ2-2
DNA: TGTGCCAGCATCAGACAGTCGAACACCGGGGAGCTGTTTTTT
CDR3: CASIRQSNTGELFF

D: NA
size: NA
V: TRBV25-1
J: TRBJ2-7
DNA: TGTGCCAGCAGTGTAGGTAGCGGTTCCTACGAGCAGTACTTC
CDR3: CASSVGSGSYEQYF

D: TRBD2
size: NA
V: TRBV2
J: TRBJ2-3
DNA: TGTGCCAGCGTTAGCGGGGGGTTCCCAGATACGCAGTATTTT
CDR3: CASVSGGFPDTQYF

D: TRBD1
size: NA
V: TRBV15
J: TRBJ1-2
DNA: TGTGCCACCAGCAGAGATTACAGGGACAGAACGAACTATGGCTACACCTTC
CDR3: CATSRDYRDRTNYGYTF

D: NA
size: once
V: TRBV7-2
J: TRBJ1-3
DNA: TGTGCCAGCAGCTTAGGGTTTAGTAGGGGCAACACCATATATTTT
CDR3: CASSLGFSRGNTIYF

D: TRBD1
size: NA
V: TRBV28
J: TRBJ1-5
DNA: TGTGCCAGCAGCTCAGTCCTGGGACAGAGCAACAATCAGCCCCAGCATTTT
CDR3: CASSSVLGQSNNQPQHF

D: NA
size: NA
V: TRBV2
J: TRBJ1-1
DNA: TGTGCCAGCAGTACGGCGGCTCGAGCTTTCTTT
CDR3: CASSTAARAFF

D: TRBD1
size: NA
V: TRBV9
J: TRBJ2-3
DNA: TGTGCCAGCAGCGTAGCAGGGGGCCCAGATACGCAGTATTTT
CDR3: CASSVAGGPDTQYF